This T cell receptor (beta chain) emerged from a study of blood T cell repertoires in COVID-19. At the level of the study: Samples of COVID-19 (acute and convalescent) were obtained from the United States, Italy and Spain. PBMCs, B-cell-depleted T cells, or T cells were the source of the cDNA or gDNA that made up the material.

In germline, CDR1 is KGHDR, CDR2 SFDVKD. Trimming took off 7 bases at V and 4 bases at J, with 10 bases between the two ends. The CDR3 covers 13 residues. Original handling: The authors estimated nucleated cell counts from reference gene primer amplification. Generated by immunoSEQ multiplex PCR, the TCRdb table keeps only in-frame clones and is missing some. V and J calls and clone size follow that table, whereas D and trimming were derived from the DNA. This sample has some 210,000 clones, with 90% to 95% found just once. Those enrolled in Seattle joined during active infection and were followed longitudinally afterward.

This chain connects TRBV24-1 to TRBJ1-5; the D is unclear. Sequencing used peripheral blood. The TCR originated in a man in his fifties or sixties with COVID-19, enrolled during active disease. For the CDR3, the DNA is TGTGCCACCAGCGCCGGCGGAAATCAGCCCCAGCATTTT. It codes for CATSAGGNQPQHF.